The rows below give T cell receptor beta chains drawn from one sample of a study of OX40 agonist ivuxolimab in advanced cancers. Repertoires were generated with immunoSEQ multiplex PCR, while TCRdb's copy carries only in-frame clones and drops some. This repertoire shows tens of thousands of clones, approximately 87% found once; its top ten account for about 5%. The sample was CD4+ or CD8+ T cells sorted from blood, taken in a trial of the OX40 agonist ivuxolimab. The receptors here all came from an adult with an advanced solid tumor such as melanoma, head and neck, liver or kidney cancer. CDR3s include the opening cysteine and the closing phenylalanine or tryptophan. Fields, in order: CDR3 DNA, CDR3 protein, D gene, clone size, V gene, J gene. D genes are given only for firm matches. Not all rows give a size; the values are once, few, many and, for expanded clones, a class.

TGCGCCAGCAGCTTGACTGGCAAAAATGGACCTTCACCCCTCCACTTT	CASSLTGKNGPSPLHF	.	.	TRBV5-1	TRBJ1-6
TGCGCCAGCTCCTTGCAGGCGGGGGGGACTGAAGCTTTCTTT	CASSLQAGGTEAFF	.	.	TRBV5-1	TRBJ1-1
TGTGCCAGCAGCTTAGATGGAGATACGCAGTATTTT	CASSLDGDTQYF	.	.	TRBV11-3	TRBJ2-3
TGTGCCAGCAGTCCTCGACAGGGGTGGTTCTACGAGCAGTACTTC	CASSPRQGWFYEQYF	TRBD1	few	TRBV6-1	TRBJ2-7
TGTGCCACCCATGGGGCAGGGGGCAACTATGGCTACACCTTC	CATHGAGGNYGYTF	TRBD1	.	TRBV28	TRBJ1-2
TGTGCCACCGCAGGGGGACCTAATAATTCACCCCTCCACTTT	CATAGGPNNSPLHF	TRBD1	.	TRBV10-3	TRBJ1-6
TGTGCCAGCAGCTTAGTGGCGGGGGCAGGCATTCAGTACTTC	CASSLVAGAGIQYF	.	.	TRBV7-3	TRBJ2-4
TGTGCCAGCAGTTTTCAGGGGCCTAACTATGGCTACACCTTC	CASSFQGPNYGYTF	.	.	TRBV28	TRBJ1-2
TGCGCCAGCAGCGGGGGGGCGAACACCGGGGAGCTGTTTTTT	CASSGGANTGELFF	TRBD2	.	TRBV4-1	TRBJ2-2
TGTGCCAGCAGTGAAGCGCATCCGGCGGCAGCAAGCCAAGAGACCCAGTACTTC	CASSEAHPAAASQETQYF	.	.	TRBV2	TRBJ2-5
TGCGCCAGCAGCCCCCGGGACAGGAGCTCCTACAATGAGCAGTTCTTC	CASSPRDRSSYNEQFF	TRBD1	.	TRBV5-1	TRBJ2-1
TGTGCCAGCAGCAAAGGAGGCGGGAGGAAATACAATGAGCAGTTCTTC	CASSKGGGRKYNEQFF	.	.	TRBV21-1	TRBJ2-1
TGTGCCACCAGCAGCGGCGGGAGGGCCTGGGAGACCCAGTACTTC	CATSSGGRAWETQYF	TRBD2	.	TRBV15	TRBJ2-5